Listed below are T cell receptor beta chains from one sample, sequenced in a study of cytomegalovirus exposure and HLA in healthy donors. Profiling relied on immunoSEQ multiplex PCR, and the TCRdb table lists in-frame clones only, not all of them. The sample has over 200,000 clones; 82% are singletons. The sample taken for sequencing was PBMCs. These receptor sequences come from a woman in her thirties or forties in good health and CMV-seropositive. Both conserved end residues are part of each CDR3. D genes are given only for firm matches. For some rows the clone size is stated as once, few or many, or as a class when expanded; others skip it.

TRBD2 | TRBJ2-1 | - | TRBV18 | CASSPGGSSYNEQFF | TGTGCCAGCTCACCAGGCGGGAGCTCCTACAATGAGCAGTTCTTC
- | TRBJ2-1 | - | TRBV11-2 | CASSLAQIYNEQFF | TGTGCCAGCAGCTTAGCCCAGATTTACAATGAGCAGTTCTTC
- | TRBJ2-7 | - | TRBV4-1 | CASSKQITYEQYF | TGCGCCAGCAGCAAACAGATAACCTACGAGCAGTACTTC
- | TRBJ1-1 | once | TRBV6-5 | CASTPESSGTEAFF | TGTGCCAGCACCCCTGAGTCTTCGGGGACTGAAGCTTTCTTT
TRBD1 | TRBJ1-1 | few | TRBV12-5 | CASGLVLGTGIRNTEAFF | TGTGCTAGTGGTTTGGTACTTGGGACAGGGATAAGGAACACTGAAGCTTTCTTT
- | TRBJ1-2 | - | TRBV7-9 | CASSSVTDNGYTF | TGTGCCAGCAGTTCTGTCACCGACAATGGCTACACCTTC
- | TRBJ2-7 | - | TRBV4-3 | CASSQASGYEQYF | TGCGCCAGCAGCCAAGCGTCAGGATACGAGCAGTACTTC
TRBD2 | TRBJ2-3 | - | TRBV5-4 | CASSTGLAGGATDTQYF | TGTGCCAGCAGCACGGGACTAGCGGGGGGAGCCACAGATACGCAGTATTTT
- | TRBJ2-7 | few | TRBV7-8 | CASSLSGLGYEQYF | TGTGCCAGCAGCTTAAGCGGGCTTGGGTACGAGCAGTACTTC
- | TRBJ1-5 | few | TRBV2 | CASKTRGAINQPQHF | TGTGCCAGCAAGACGCGGGGGGCTATCAATCAGCCCCAGCATTTT
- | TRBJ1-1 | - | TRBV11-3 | CASSLEGRWGEENTEAFF | TGTGCCAGCAGCTTAGAAGGCAGGTGGGGAGAAGAGAACACTGAAGCTTTCTTT
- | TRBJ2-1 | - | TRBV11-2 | CASSLSLGSYNEQFF | TGTGCCAGCAGCTTAAGTCTAGGGAGCTACAATGAGCAGTTCTTC
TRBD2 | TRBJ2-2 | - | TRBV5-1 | CASSLKLTSASNTGELFF | TGCGCCAGCAGCTTAAAATTAACTAGCGCGTCGAACACCGGGGAGCTGTTTTTT
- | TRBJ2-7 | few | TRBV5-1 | CASSLALGYEQYF | TGCGCCAGCAGCTTGGCTCTCGGGTACGAGCAGTACTTC
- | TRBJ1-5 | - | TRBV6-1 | CASSDSGIFNQPQHF | TGTGCCAGCAGTGACTCAGGGATCTTCAATCAGCCCCAGCATTTT
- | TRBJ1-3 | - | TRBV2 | CASIPGVIMKGNTIYF | TGTGCCAGCATTCCAGGGGTTATAATGAAGGGAAACACCATATATTTT
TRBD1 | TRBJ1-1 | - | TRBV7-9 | CASSLPGQRDTEAFF | TGTGCCAGCAGCTTGCCGGGACAGCGAGACACTGAAGCTTTCTTT
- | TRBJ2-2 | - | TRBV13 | CASSLGGRGTSNTGELFF | TGTGCCAGCAGCTTAGGGGGTAGAGGCACCTCGAACACCGGGGAGCTGTTTTTT
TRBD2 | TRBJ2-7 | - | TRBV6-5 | CASTPLGGGSYEQYF | TGTGCCAGCACCCCTCTCGGGGGGGGCTCCTACGAGCAGTACTTC
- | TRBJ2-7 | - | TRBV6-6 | CASSYSQGFGNEQYF | TGTGCCAGCAGTTACTCTCAGGGATTCGGCAACGAGCAGTACTTC
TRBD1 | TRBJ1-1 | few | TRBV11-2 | CASSLHRGQGTEAFF | TGTGCCAGCAGCCTCCACAGGGGGCAGGGCACTGAAGCTTTCTTT
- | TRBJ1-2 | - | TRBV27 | CASAYRMHRVYGYTF | TGTGCCAGCGCCTACCGGATGCACAGAGTCTATGGCTACACCTTC
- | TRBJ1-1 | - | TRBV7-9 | CASSVTGMNTEAFF | TGTGCCAGCAGCGTGACAGGCATGAACACTGAAGCTTTCTTT
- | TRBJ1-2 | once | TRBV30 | CAWSVREYGYTF | TGTGCCTGGAGTGTACGGGAGTATGGCTACACCTTC
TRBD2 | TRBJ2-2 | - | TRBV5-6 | CASSPGLSTGELFF | TGTGCCAGCAGCCCGGGACTATCCACCGGGGAGCTGTTTTTT
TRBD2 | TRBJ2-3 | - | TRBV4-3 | CASSQELLAGGPDTQYF | TGCGCCAGCAGCCAAGAACTCCTAGCGGGAGGGCCAGATACGCAGTATTTT
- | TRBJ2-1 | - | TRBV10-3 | CAISDLTAGEQFF | TGTGCCATCAGTGACCTGACAGCGGGTGAGCAGTTCTTC
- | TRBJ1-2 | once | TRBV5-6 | CASSLGKNGIFGGGYTF | TGTGCCAGCAGCTTGGGGAAAAACGGGATCTTCGGGGGAGGCTACACCTTC
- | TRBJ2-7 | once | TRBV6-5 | CASSYSRHYEQYF | TGTGCCAGCAGTTACTCGAGACACTACGAGCAGTACTTC
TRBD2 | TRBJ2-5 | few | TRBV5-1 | CASSDTGGQETQYF | TGCGCCAGCAGCGACACGGGGGGGCAAGAGACCCAGTACTTC
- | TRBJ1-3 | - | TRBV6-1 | CASSEYDRSSGNTIYF | TGTGCCAGCAGTGAATATGACAGAAGCTCTGGAAACACCATATATTTT
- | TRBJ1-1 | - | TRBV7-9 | CSSSFGNTEAFF | TGTTCCAGCAGCTTCGGGAACACTGAAGCTTTCTTT
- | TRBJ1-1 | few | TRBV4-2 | CASSQVEGANTEAFF | TGTGCCAGCAGCCAAGTGGAGGGTGCGAACACTGAAGCTTTCTTT
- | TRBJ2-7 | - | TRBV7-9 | CASSAYRGGEQYF | TGTGCCAGCAGCGCTTATCGAGGGGGCGAGCAGTACTTC
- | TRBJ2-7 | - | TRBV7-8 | CASSYSSYSYEQYF | TGTGCCAGCAGCTACAGCAGCTACAGCTACGAGCAGTACTTC
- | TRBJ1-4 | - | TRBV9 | CASSVAGGGKLFF | TGTGCCAGCAGCGTCGCGGGGGGGGGAAAACTGTTTTTT
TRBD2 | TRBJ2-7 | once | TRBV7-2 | CASSSQAGLAIYEQYF | TGTGCCAGCAGCAGCCAGGCGGGACTAGCGATCTACGAGCAGTACTTC
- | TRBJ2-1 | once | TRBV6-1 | CAVRLDTPSEQFF | TGTGCCGTTAGATTGGACACCCCCAGTGAGCAGTTCTTC
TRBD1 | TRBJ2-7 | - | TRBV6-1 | CASSPTGTEQYF | TGTGCCAGCAGTCCGACAGGGACCGAGCAGTACTTC
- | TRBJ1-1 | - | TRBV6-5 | CASRKQGVGNTEAFF | TGTGCCAGCAGAAAACAGGGAGTAGGGAACACTGAAGCTTTCTTT
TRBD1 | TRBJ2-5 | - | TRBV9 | CASSGLQGLATQYF | TGTGCCAGCAGCGGATTACAGGGGTTGGCGACCCAGTACTTC
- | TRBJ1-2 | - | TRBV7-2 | CASSLGQQTGYTF | TGTGCCAGCAGCTTAGGACAGCAGACGGGCTACACCTTC
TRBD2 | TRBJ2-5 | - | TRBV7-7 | CASSLDAGVRTQYF | TGTGCCAGCAGCTTAGATGCGGGGGTCAGGACCCAGTACTTC
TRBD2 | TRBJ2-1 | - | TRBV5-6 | CASSLVRGGRKGNEQFF | TGTGCCAGCAGCTTGGTTAGGGGCGGGAGGAAGGGCAATGAGCAGTTCTTC
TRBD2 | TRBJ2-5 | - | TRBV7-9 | CASLPAPLAGQGTQYF | TGTGCCAGCCTCCCCGCCCCACTAGCGGGGCAAGGGACCCAGTACTTC
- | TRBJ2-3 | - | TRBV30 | CAWSWRDRTDTQYF | TGTGCCTGGAGTTGGCGGGATCGCACAGATACGCAGTATTTT
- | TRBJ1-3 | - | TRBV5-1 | CASKQGSSGNTIYF | TGCGCCAGCAAGCAGGGAAGCAGTGGAAACACCATATATTTT
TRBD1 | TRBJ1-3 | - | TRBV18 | CASSPDRAANTIYF | TGTGCCAGCTCACCCGACAGGGCGGCAAACACCATATATTTT
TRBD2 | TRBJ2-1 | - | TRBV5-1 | CASSPGVAGYNEQFF | TGCGCCAGCAGCCCCGGAGTAGCGGGGTACAATGAGCAGTTCTTC
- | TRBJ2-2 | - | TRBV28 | CASSLHTSNTGGLFF | TGTGCCAGCAGTTTACACACTTCAAACACCGGGGGGCTGTTTTTT
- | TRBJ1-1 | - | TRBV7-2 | CASSLGALNTEAFF | TGTGCCAGCAGTTTAGGGGCATTGAACACTGAAGCTTTCTTT
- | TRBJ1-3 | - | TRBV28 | CASRTARGGSGNTIYF | TGTGCCAGCAGAACCGCCAGGGGCGGCTCTGGAAACACCATATATTTT
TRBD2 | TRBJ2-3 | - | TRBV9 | CASSVAPSGIGDTQYF | TGTGCCAGCAGCGTAGCTCCTAGCGGGATTGGAGATACGCAGTATTTT